The entry below gives a single T cell receptor beta chain sequence along with its context. The CDR3 contains 15 residues. Germline values: CDR1 SGHTA, CDR2 FQGNSA. The ends lost 5 bases at V and 7 bases at J; junction bases unmatched: 9. Vbeta (60) and Jbeta (13) primers were used in the PCR. Using immunoSEQ multiplex PCR, the repertoire was profiled, and TCRdb retains in-frame clones only, with some absent. The sample lists over 150,000 clones, roughly three quarters occurring once. This sample is drawn from a study of cytomegalovirus exposure and HLA in healthy donors. The source material was PBMCs. This rearrangement joins TRBV7-2 to TRBJ2-2; 8 nucleotides agree with TRBD2. This TCR came from a man younger than 35 in good health and CMV-seropositive. Here the CDR3 DNA reads TGTGCCAGCAGCCCTAGTGTGGCGGGAGGCGGGGAGCTGTTTTTT. Its protein is CASSPSVAGGGELFF. Variable domain in full (rest from reference TRBV7-2 and TRBJ2-2): GAGVSQSPSNKVTEKGKDVELRCDPISGHTALYWYRQSLGQGLEFLIYFQGNSAPDKSGLPSDRFSAERTGGSVSTLTIQRTQQEDSAVYLCASSPSVAGGGELFFGEGSRLTVL.